What follows are 2 T cell receptor beta chains derived from one specimen sequenced in a study of cytomegalovirus exposure and HLA in healthy donors. PCR involved 60 Vbeta and 13 Jbeta primers. Sequencing was performed with immunoSEQ multiplex PCR; in TCRdb, only in-frame clones are kept and a portion is missing. The data include just over 80,000 clones; the top ten clones carry around 1.1%. Sequencing was performed on PBMCs. These receptors were collected from a woman aged 30 to 39 in good health and CMV-seronegative.

The chain employs TRBV6-5 and TRBJ1-1, with D perhaps TRBD1 (6 bases). There are 16 residues in the CDR3. Per germline, CDR1 MNHEY and CDR2 SVGAGI. V lost 4 bases, J lost 1 base, and 16 bases lay in between. This CDR3 is CASSSGTLNSNTEAFF. The CDR3 nucleotides read TGTGCCAGCAGTTCCGGGACACTTAACTCGAACACTGAAGCTTTCTTT.

The rearrangement joins TRBV28 to TRBJ2-2, with TRBD2 matching 11 bases. The CDR3 loop spans 16 amino acids. Germline loops: CDR1 MDHEN, CDR2 SYDVKM. With 7 bases clipped from V and 4 bases from J, the junction kept 8 bases outside the gene matches. Here the CDR3 DNA reads TGTGCCAGCAAGGGTAGCGGGAGGGCCGCCACCGGGGAGCTGTTTTTT. Its translation: CASKGSGRAATGELFF.